The 17 T cell receptor beta chains presented below share a single source sample, sequenced in a study of CD8 T cells in ankylosing spondylitis. TCRdb re-called the 5' RACE reads through MiXCR, storing one row per CDR3 protein. In the table there are about 360,000 distinct CDR3 sequences, about 20% of which are singletons. Sample: blood, either unsorted or a sorted T cell fraction (not recorded which). The source of these receptors is a male donor with ankylosing spondylitis or in good health (not recorded which).

This clonotype came up a few times. This rearrangement joins TRBV2 to TRBJ2-7; D is uncertain. This CDR3 comprises 15 residues. CDR1 is SNHLY and CDR2 is FYNNEI in the germline V gene. Trimming removed 2 bases from V and 0 bases from J, with 11 bases in between. DNA for the CDR3: TGTGCCAGCAGTGAATATCACGGCAGCTCCTACGAGCAGTACTTC. As protein: CASSEYHGSSYEQYF.

This clonotype was observed a handful of times. The chain employs TRBV15 and TRBJ2-7; D uncertain. The V gene lost 0 bases and the J gene lost 0 bases, with 6 bases spanning the gap. Germline V gene lookup returns CDR1 LNHNV and CDR2 YYDKDF (reference sequence). The CDR3 covers 14 residues. The chain's CDR3 is CATSRDHDSYEQYF. CDR3 in DNA: TGTGCCACCAGCAGAGATCACGACTCCTACGAGCAGTACTTC.

This sequence joins TRBV10-3 and TRBJ1-2, with D possibly TRBD1 on 6 matching bases. In germline, CDR1 is ENHRY, CDR2 SYGVKD. Trimming pared 4 bases from V and 8 bases from J, leaving 20 bases between. The CDR3 consists of 15 residues. The chain's CDR3 is CAISAEIGGPIGYTF. The CDR3 DNA sequence: TGTGCCATCAGTGCTGAAATCGGGGGGCCGATAGGCTACACCTTC.

There are a few counts of this clonotype. This chain uses TRBV24-1 with TRBJ2-1, with TRBD2 matching 12 bases. Looked up from germline, CDR1 is KGHDR and CDR2 is SFDVKD. Germline trimming cut 4 bases from V and 5 bases from J; bases unmatched to any gene: 2. The CDR3 runs to 15 residues. The CDR3 DNA reads TGTGCCACCAGTGAGACTAGCGGGGGAAACAATGAGCAGTTCTTC. Translating it yields CATSETSGGNNEQFF.

This chain uses TRBV7-2 with TRBJ2-7; D is perhaps TRBD2 (5 bases). V shed 0 bases and J shed 1 base, with 13 bases lying between them. Germline V gene sequence: CDR1 SGHTA, CDR2 FQGNSA. The CDR3 has 16 amino acids. DNA for the CDR3: TGTGCCAGCAGCTTAGCGTTTGGGGAGCGGTCCTACGAGCAGTACTTC. It yields the protein CASSLAFGERSYEQYF.

V and J are TRBV7-2 and TRBJ2-3; D is uncertain. The CDR3 sequence is 15 residues long. Trimming cost V 1 base and J 1 base, with 9 bases left between them. Germline V gene sequence: CDR1 SGHTA, CDR2 FQGNSA. In DNA form, the CDR3 reads TGTGCCAGCAGCTTAGGCTACATGGGCACAGATACGCAGTATTTT. The encoded protein is CASSLGYMGTDTQYF.

This clonotype appeared a few times. V and J are TRBV7-9 and TRBJ2-3, with unresolved D. Germline V gives CDR1 SEHNR, CDR2 FQNEAQ (reference sequence). This CDR3 contains 16 residues. V was cut by 5 bases and J by 2 bases, with 17 bases left in between. This chain's CDR3 is CASSPVGSLDTDTQYF. CDR3 DNA sequence: TGTGCCAGCAGCCCGGTGGGCAGCTTAGACACAGATACGCAGTATTTT.

This clonotype has just a few counts. The chain has TRBV9 and TRBJ1-4, with D possibly matching TRBD1 (5 bases). V was trimmed by 7 bases and J by 5 bases, leaving 15 bases between them. This CDR3 has 14 amino acids. The germline V gene has CDR1 SGDLS and CDR2 YYNGEE. The CDR3 DNA sequence: TGTGCCAGCCACCCCGGGACGCAAAATGAAAAACTGTTTTTT. Translation: CASHPGTQNEKLFF.

This clonotype was counted between two and nine times. V is TRBV2 and J is TRBJ2-1; TRBD2 aligns across 11 bases. Trimming removed 6 bases from V and 3 bases from J; junction bases left unmatched: 4. CDR3 length equals 15 residues. CDR1 is SNHLY, CDR2 FYNNEI, per germline. CDR3 coding DNA: TGTGCCAGCAGGGTAGCGGGGGGGGGCTACAATGAGCAGTTCTTC. Translation gives CASRVAGGGYNEQFF.

This clonotype was detected only a few times. The chain joins TRBV19 to TRBJ2-1; D remains unclear. The V end lost 1 base, the J end lost 10 bases, and 11 bases lay between the germline ends. The CDR3 runs to 13 residues. CDR1 is LNHDA, CDR2 SQIVND, per germline (reference sequence). CDR3 loop: CASSIGGFREQFF. Here the CDR3 DNA reads TGTGCCAGTAGTATAGGTGGTTTCAGGGAGCAGTTCTTC.

The V gene is TRBV11-2, the J gene TRBJ2-1; TRBD2 matches 9 bases. The CDR3 extends over 17 amino acids. Germline CDR1 SGHAT, CDR2 FQNNGV. The trim removed 0 bases at V and 9 bases at J, leaving 12 bases unmatched. CDR3 residues: CASSLDLGASGAGEQFF. CDR3 nucleotide sequence: TGTGCCAGCAGCTTAGATCTAGGGGCTAGCGGGGCAGGTGAGCAGTTCTTC.

The rearrangement uses TRBV12-3 or TRBV12-4 and TRBJ2-7, with D maybe TRBD1 (6 bases). The CDR3 extends over 13 amino acids. V lost 6 bases, J lost 5 bases, and 14 bases lay in between. CDR3 sequence reads: CASSFEGVNEQYF. The CDR3 DNA reads TGTGCCAGCAGCTTCGAGGGGGTAAACGAGCAGTACTTC.

The chain employs TRBV11-2 and TRBJ2-5, with D perhaps given as TRBD1 or TRBD2 (5 bases each). CDR1 is SGHAT, CDR2 FQNNGV, per germline. V gave up 5 bases and J gave up 5 bases, with 18 bases separating them. The CDR3 is made up of 15 amino acids. The CDR3 reads CASSHHEVEGETQYF. The CDR3 DNA reads as TGTGCCAGCAGCCACCACGAGGTAGAGGGGGAGACCCAGTACTTC.

This chain links TRBV2 with TRBJ2-7, with 10 bases matching TRBD1. Per germline, CDR1 SNHLY and CDR2 FYNNEI. The CDR3 extends over 15 amino acids. V lost 8 bases and J lost 1; bases outside the gene matches: 8. CDR3 sequence (DNA): TGTGCCAGCGCTGGGCCGGACAGGGGGTCCTACGAGCAGTACTTC. It yields the protein CASAGPDRGSYEQYF.

The rearrangement links TRBV29-1 to TRBJ2-7; TRBD1 might be the D (6 bases). CDR1 is SQVTM, CDR2 ANQGSEA, per germline. V dropped 6 bases and J dropped 2 bases, with 11 bases sitting between them. This CDR3 comprises 12 residues. The CDR3, as DNA: TGCAGCGTCCCAGGACAGCCCTACGAGCAGTACTTC. The encoded protein is CSVPGQPYEQYF.

This clonotype was recorded a few times. This chain links TRBV7-9 with TRBJ2-7; D is tentatively TRBD1 or TRBD2 (6 bases each). Germline CDR1 SEHNR, CDR2 FQNEAQ (reference sequence). The ends were cut back, 2 bases at V and 0 bases at J, with 11 bases in the middle. The CDR3 runs 15 residues. The CDR3 sequence is CASSLLGGPSYEQYF. CDR3 sequence (DNA): TGTGCCAGCAGCTTACTTGGGGGGCCCTCCTACGAGCAGTACTTC.

This clonotype was recorded a few times. The rearrangement links TRBV28 to TRBJ1-4; weak D call: TRBD1 (6 bases). Trimming shortened V by 3 bases and J by 7 bases, and 21 bases separated the two germline ends. CDR1 and CDR2 from the germline V gene are MDHEN and SYDVKM. CDR3 length equals 17 residues. The CDR3 DNA sequence: TGTGCCAGCAGTTTCCGGACAGTGCCGAGCCCCACTGAAAAACTGTTTTTT. It is translated as CASSFRTVPSPTEKLFF.